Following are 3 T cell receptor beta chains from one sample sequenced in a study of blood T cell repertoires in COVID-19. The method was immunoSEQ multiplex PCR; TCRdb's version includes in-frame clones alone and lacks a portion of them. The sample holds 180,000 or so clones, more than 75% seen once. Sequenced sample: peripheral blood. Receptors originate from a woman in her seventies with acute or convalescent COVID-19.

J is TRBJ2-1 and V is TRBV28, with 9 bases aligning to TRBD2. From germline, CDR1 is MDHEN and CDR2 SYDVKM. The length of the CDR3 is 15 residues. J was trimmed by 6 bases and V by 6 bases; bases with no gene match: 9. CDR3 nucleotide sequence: TGTGCCAGCAGCCGGGGGACTAGCTGGGCCAATGAGCAGTTCTTC. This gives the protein CASSRGTSWANEQFF.

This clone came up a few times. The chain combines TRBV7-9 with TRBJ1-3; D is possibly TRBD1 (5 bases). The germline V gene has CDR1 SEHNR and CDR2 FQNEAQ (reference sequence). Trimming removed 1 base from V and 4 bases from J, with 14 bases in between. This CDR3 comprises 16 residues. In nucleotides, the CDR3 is TGTGCCAGCAGCTTAGGGGGCGGATCCGTGGGAAACACCATATATTTT. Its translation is CASSLGGGSVGNTIYF.

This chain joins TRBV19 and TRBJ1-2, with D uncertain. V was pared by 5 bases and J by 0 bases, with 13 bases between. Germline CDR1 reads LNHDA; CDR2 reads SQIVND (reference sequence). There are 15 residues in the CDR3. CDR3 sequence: CASSPARQTNYGYTF. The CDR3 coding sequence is TGTGCCAGTAGTCCCGCGCGGCAAACTAACTATGGCTACACCTTC.